These 26 T cell receptor beta chains came from one sample sequenced in a study of technical replicates of blood from a handful of donors. Method: immunoSEQ multiplex PCR; TCRdb's copy keeps in-frame clones and lacks some. The table lists about 80,000 clones, roughly 90% of them singletons, with about 0.4% in the top ten. The sequencing sample was made of T cells isolated from PBMCs. These receptor sequences come from a human donor in good health.

Here the CDR3 reads CSAGGREAFF. The CDR3 coding sequence is TGCAGTGCTGGCGGGCGGGAAGCTTTCTTT. J is TRBJ1-1 and V is TRBV20-1; no clear D. V was shortened by 5 bases and J by 8 bases, with 9 bases between the two germline ends. This CDR3 contains 10 residues. CDR1 DFQATT and CDR2 SNEGSKA come from the germline V gene (reference sequence).

The V call is TRBV6-4, the J call TRBJ2-1; 13 bases agree with TRBD2. The CDR3 spans 18 residues. Germline V gene lookup returns CDR1 MRHNA and CDR2 SNTAGT. With V trimmed by 4 bases and J by 2 bases, 8 bases remained unmatched. The CDR3: CASSVTGTSGTTYNEQFF. The CDR3 nucleotides are TGTGCCAGCAGTGTGACCGGGACTAGCGGGACCACCTACAATGAGCAGTTCTTC.

V is TRBV7-2 and J is TRBJ2-2; D possibly corresponds to TRBD1 (5 bases). V lost 1 base, J lost 7 bases, and 10 bases lay in between. This CDR3 has 14 residues. CDR1 SGHTA and CDR2 FQGNSA come from the germline V gene. The CDR3 here is CASSLGGVIGELFF. The CDR3 DNA is TGTGCCAGCAGCTTAGGGGGCGTCATCGGGGAGCTGTTTTTT.

The chain carries TRBV27 and TRBJ2-2; 11 bases line up with TRBD2. CDR3 length: 17 amino acids. The germline V gene encodes CDR1 MNHEY and CDR2 SMNVEV (reference sequence). Trimming removed 5 bases from V and 6 bases from J; junction bases left unmatched: 11. The CDR3 region has the DNA TGTGCCAGCAGTCGCCTCTCGGGACTAGCGGCCGCCGGGGAGCTGTTTTTT. Residues: CASSRLSGLAAAGELFF.

The chain joins TRBV29-1 to TRBJ2-7, with D maybe TRBD2 (7 bases). The V and J ends lost 6 bases and 4 bases respectively, with 19 bases between them. The CDR3 loop spans 14 amino acids. CDR1 SQVTM and CDR2 ANQGSEA come from the germline V gene. This CDR3 is CSVGGGALGYEQYF. CDR3 in DNA: TGCAGCGTGGGTGGGGGGGCTCTAGGTTACGAGCAGTACTTC.

This chain uses TRBV7-2 with TRBJ2-7; a possible D gene is TRBD2 (5 bases). From germline, CDR1 is SGHTA and CDR2 FQGNSA. The length of the CDR3 is 14 residues. The ends were cut back, 3 bases at V and 4 bases at J, with 13 bases in the middle. DNA for the CDR3: TGTGCCAGCAGCTTTCGTGGGAGTAAGTACGAGCAGTACTTC. It is translated as CASSFRGSKYEQYF.

The CDR3 protein is CAWSSVSVQTQYF. The CDR3 DNA follows: TGTGCCTGGAGTAGTGTCAGTGTGCAGACCCAGTACTTC. This chain connects TRBV30 to TRBJ2-5; no clear D. Germline assignment: CDR1 GTSNPN and CDR2 SVGIG (reference sequence). V dropped 2 bases and J dropped 6 bases, with 13 bases sitting between them. The CDR3 is made up of 13 amino acids.

The J gene is TRBJ2-7, the V gene TRBV30; a weak D match, TRBD2 (5 bases). Germline CDR1 GTSNPN, CDR2 SVGIG (reference sequence). Deletions cut 0 bases from V and 6 bases from J, with 6 bases between. CDR3 length: 11 residues. CDR3 coding DNA: TGTGCCTGGAGTGTACGGGGCGAGCAGTACTTC. Translating it yields CAWSVRGEQYF.

This clone was counted once. This sequence joins TRBV4-2 and TRBJ2-1; D gene ambiguous. Germline V lookup: CDR1 LGHNA, CDR2 YNFKEQ. This CDR3 region has 15 residues. V was shortened by 1 base and J by 3 bases, with 10 bases between the two germline ends. This CDR3 is CASSQAGGDYNEQFF. The CDR3 DNA is TGTGCCAGCAGCCAAGCGGGTGGCGACTACAATGAGCAGTTCTTC.

CDR3 sequence: CASSLPGGNQPQHF. The CDR3 DNA reads as TGTGCCAGCAGTTTACCAGGGGGCAATCAGCCCCAGCATTTT. The chain links TRBV28 to TRBJ1-5, with D possibly matching TRBD1 (6 bases). The CDR3 sequence is 14 residues long. Germline V CDR1 and CDR2: MDHEN, SYDVKM. V was shortened by 2 bases and J by 2 bases, with 7 bases between the two germline ends.

The chain uses TRBV7-6 and TRBJ1-2; maybe TRBD1 (6 bases). The germline V and J ends were trimmed by 2 bases and 2 bases, with 9 bases remaining between them. Germline lookup yields CDR1 SGHVS and CDR2 FNYEAQ. The CDR3 spans 14 residues. CDR3 region: CASSLPGANYGYTF. CDR3 sequence (DNA): TGTGCCAGCAGCTTACCAGGGGCGAACTATGGCTACACCTTC.

V is TRBV5-1 and J is TRBJ2-1, with a weak D call TRBD1 (5 bases). The CDR3 is 12 residues long. The germline V gene has CDR1 SGHRS and CDR2 YFSETQ. V was cut by 0 bases and J by 8 bases, with 6 bases left in between. CDR3 amino acids: CASSLEGDEQFF. CDR3 in DNA: TGCGCCAGCAGCTTGGAAGGGGATGAGCAGTTCTTC.

This clone was observed a handful of times. The J gene is TRBJ2-1, the V gene TRBV5-1; 14 positions match TRBD2. The germline CDR1 and CDR2 sequences are SGHRS and YFSETQ. V dropped 3 bases and J dropped 5; count of bases not matched to a gene: 7. This CDR3 spans 17 amino acids. CDR3 DNA sequence: TGCGCCAGCAGCTCTAGGACTAGCGGGAGGCTCGACAATGAGCAGTTCTTC. Its protein product is CASSSRTSGRLDNEQFF.

The V gene is TRBV7-9, the J gene TRBJ2-1, with TRBD2 identical over 8 bases. The germline V gene has CDR1 SEHNR and CDR2 FQNEAQ (reference sequence). CDR3 size: 15 residues. V trimming: 5 bases; J trimming: 4 bases; junction bases outside the gene matches: 7. The CDR3 loop reads CASSLTSGLYNEQFF. CDR3 nucleotides: TGTGCCAGCAGCCTTACTAGCGGACTGTACAATGAGCAGTTCTTC.

The chain combines TRBV4-1 with TRBJ1-4; 9 bases agree with TRBD1. The CDR3 length is 17 residues. Germline V CDR1 and CDR2: MGHRA, YSYEKL. Trimming removed 1 base from V and 9 bases from J; junction bases left unmatched: 12. The CDR3 loop is CASSQGRGDREGKKLFF. CDR3 sequence (DNA): TGCGCCAGCAGCCAAGGCCGTGGGGACAGGGAAGGTAAAAAACTGTTTTTT.

V gene TRBV27 combines with J gene TRBJ2-7, with 12 positions matching TRBD2. Trimming removed 2 bases from V and 2 bases from J; junction bases left unmatched: 4. This CDR3 is 16 amino acids long. The germline V gene has CDR1 MNHEY and CDR2 SMNVEV (reference sequence). The CDR3, as DNA: TGTGCCAGCAGTTTAGGGACTAGCGGGTTCCCCTACGAGCAGTACTTC. It codes for CASSLGTSGFPYEQYF.

The V and J genes are TRBV7-3 and TRBJ2-5; 8 positions agree with TRBD2. The germline CDR1 and CDR2 sequences are SGHTA and FQGTGA. V trimming: 2 bases; J trimming: 5 bases; junction bases outside the gene matches: 7. The CDR3 spans 15 residues. The CDR3 DNA follows: TGTGCCAGCAGCTTAGGGCTAGCGGGTAGTGAGACCCAGTACTTC. Its protein is CASSLGLAGSETQYF.

The V gene is TRBV10-3, the J gene TRBJ2-1; TRBD2 matches 7 bases. Trimming removed 3 bases from V and 7 bases from J; junction bases left unmatched: 6. In germline, CDR1 is ENHRY, CDR2 SYGVKD. The CDR3 is 14 residues long. The CDR3 region has the DNA TGTGCCATCAGTGACCCGACTAGCAGAAATGAGCAGTTCTTC. It is translated as CAISDPTSRNEQFF.

The rearrangement joins TRBV7-2 to TRBJ2-7, with a tentative D call TRBD2 (5 bases). CDR3 length equals 14 residues. V shed 1 base and J shed 0 bases, with 7 bases lying between them. Germline assignment: CDR1 SGHTA and CDR2 FQGNSA. The CDR3 DNA reads as TGTGCCAGCAGCTTAGTAGGGAGCTCCTACGAGCAGTACTTC. Translating it yields CASSLVGSSYEQYF.

The chain links TRBV10-1 to TRBJ2-5, with D tentatively TRBD2 (5 bases). Germline V lookup: CDR1 WNHNN, CDR2 SYGVQD (reference sequence). Trimming cost V 0 bases and J 4 bases, with 9 bases left between them. The CDR3 is made up of 14 amino acids. CDR3 protein: CASSESRELETQYF. DNA of the CDR3: TGCGCCAGCAGTGAGTCGAGGGAACTAGAGACCCAGTACTTC.

In its sample, this clone was seen a few times. V usage is TRBV25-1 and J usage is TRBJ1-1; D unresolved. CDR1 is MGHDK, CDR2 SYGVNS, per germline. V was trimmed by 1 base and J by 6 bases, leaving 12 bases between them. This CDR3 region has 14 residues. The CDR3: CASSEFLIGAEAFF. The CDR3 DNA sequence: TGTGCCAGCAGTGAATTCTTAATAGGAGCTGAAGCTTTCTTT.

V usage is TRBV6-1 and J usage is TRBJ1-5, with 7 bases identical to TRBD1. V trimming: 8 bases; J trimming: 3 bases; junction bases outside the gene matches: 4. Germline V gene sequence: CDR1 MNHNS, CDR2 SASEGT. The CDR3 contains 13 residues. As DNA, the CDR3 is TGTGCCAGCCGGGACAGCCACAATCAGCCCCAGCATTTT. This sequence encodes CASRDSHNQPQHF.

This chain connects TRBV5-6 to TRBJ2-1; D unresolved. The length of the CDR3 is 15 residues. CDR1 is SGHDT, CDR2 YYEEEE, per germline. Deletions cut 4 bases from V and 2 bases from J, with 13 bases between. This chain's CDR3 is CASSSYDFPYNEQFF. The CDR3 nucleotides are TGTGCCAGCAGCAGCTACGACTTCCCCTACAATGAGCAGTTCTTC.

The rearrangement links TRBV28 to TRBJ2-3; 10 bases align to TRBD1. The CDR3 sequence is 15 residues long. The germline V gene encodes CDR1 MDHEN and CDR2 SYDVKM. Trimming cost V 5 bases and J 2 bases; bases outside gene matches: 4. The CDR3 sequence: CASSRTGGPTDTQYF. CDR3 nucleotide sequence: TGTGCCAGCAGTCGGACAGGGGGGCCCACAGATACGCAGTATTTT. Combining the CDR3 with reference TRBV28 and TRBJ2-3 gives the whole variable domain DVKVTQSSRYLVKRTGEKVFLECVQDMDHENMFWYRQDPGLGLRLIYFSYDVKMKEKGDIPEGYSVSREKKERFSLILESASTNQTSMYLCASSRTGGPTDTQYFGPGTRLTVL.

This chain links TRBV28 with TRBJ2-7; D not resolved. The V end was cut by 4 bases, the J end by 7 bases, with 11 bases between. The CDR3 runs 12 residues. Germline-derived CDR1 and CDR2 are MDHEN and SYDVKM. CDR3 nucleotide sequence: TGTGCCAGCAGTTCCCCCTCCTTGGAGCAGTACTTC. Amino acid sequence: CASSSPSLEQYF.

The J gene is TRBJ2-1, the V gene TRBV19; 9 nucleotides agree with TRBD1. CDR1 and CDR2 (germline): LNHDA, SQIVND (reference sequence). The CDR3 length is 14 residues. J lost 6 bases, V lost 6 bases, and 6 bases had no gene match. CDR3 sequence (DNA): TGTGCCAGTAGCCCGGGACAGGGCACCAATGAGCAGTTCTTC. It encodes CASSPGQGTNEQFF.